Here is one T cell receptor beta chain with its context. Its specificity is not known. Profiled with immunoSEQ multiplex PCR; TCRdb holds only in-frame clones, not every one. The data show roughly 20,000 clones, approximately 82% seen once. The data were obtained in a study of T cells in narcolepsy. Study results and caveats: Autoreactive HCRT-specific and TRIB2-specific clonotypes were marked in same-patient CSF-versus-blood CD4+ comparisons.

Sequenced: memory (CD45RA-) CD4+ T cells from blood. The receptor was derived from a human donor in good health.

CDR3 coding DNA: TGTGCCAGCAGTGAACCCGGTTTGAATCAGCCCCAGCATTTT. Encoded protein: CASSEPGLNQPQHF. The rearrangement joins TRBV6-1 to TRBJ1-5; D call uncertain. CDR1 and CDR2 from the germline V gene are MNHNS and SASEGT. This CDR3 contains 14 residues. Trimming removed 2 bases at V and 4 bases at J, with 9 bases between.